A single sample is the source of the 9 T cell receptor beta chains below, sequenced in a study of blood T cell repertoires in COVID-19. Sequencing used immunoSEQ multiplex PCR; TCRdb keeps in-frame clones, though not all of them. The data hold about 120,000 clones, with 90% observed a single time. Source material: peripheral blood. The receptors stem from a human donor with active COVID-19. The donor label of this sample is uncertain.

The V gene is TRBV27, the J gene TRBJ2-3, with 10 bases aligning to TRBD2. With 3 bases clipped from V and 3 bases from J, the junction kept 12 bases outside the gene matches. Germline CDR1 and CDR2: MNHEY and SMNVEV (reference sequence). This CDR3 contains 18 residues. CDR3 protein: CASSLGLFGSGGTDTQYF. As DNA, the CDR3 is TGTGCCAGCAGTTTGGGCCTCTTTGGTAGCGGGGGGACAGATACGCAGTATTTT.

V gene TRBV9 combines with J gene TRBJ2-2; 9 bases map to TRBD2. J lost 0 bases, V lost 4 bases, and 13 bases had no gene match. This CDR3 has 19 amino acids. Germline lookup yields CDR1 SGDLS and CDR2 YYNGEE. In DNA form, the CDR3 reads TGTGCCAGCAGCAATCCAACTAGCGGGCTTTACCCGAACACCGGGGAGCTGTTTTTT. Residues: CASSNPTSGLYPNTGELFF.

This chain joins TRBV28 and TRBJ2-3; possibly TRBD1 for D (5 bases). V lost 6 bases, J lost 2 bases, and 12 bases lay in between. Per germline, CDR1 MDHEN and CDR2 SYDVKM. The CDR3 covers 14 residues. In nucleotides, the CDR3 is TGTGCCAGCAGCTCAGGGTCTCCCACAGATACGCAGTATTTT. It translates to CASSSGSPTDTQYF. The full variable domain, completed using reference TRBV28 and TRBJ2-3, is DVKVTQSSRYLVKRTGEKVFLECVQDMDHENMFWYRQDPGLGLRLIYFSYDVKMKEKGDIPEGYSVSREKKERFSLILESASTNQTSMYLCASSSGSPTDTQYFGPGTRLTVL.

The J gene is TRBJ1-2, the V gene TRBV5-5; no definite D call. This CDR3 comprises 12 residues. V dropped 3 bases and J dropped 4 bases, with 7 bases sitting between them. The V gene's germline CDR1 is SGHKS and CDR2 YYEKEE (reference sequence). The CDR3 DNA sequence: TGTGCCAGCAGCTACGTCGGCTATGGCTACACCTTC. Amino acid sequence: CASSYVGYGYTF.

This rearrangement joins TRBV12-3 or TRBV12-4 to TRBJ2-5, with D unclear. The CDR3 runs to 13 residues. Trimming shortened V by 2 bases and J by 0 bases, and 4 bases separated the two germline ends. The chain's CDR3 is CASSLSNQETQYF. The CDR3 DNA is TGTGCCAGCAGTTTATCCAACCAAGAGACCCAGTACTTC.

The CDR3 sequence is CASSRGQSSYSNQPQHF. The CDR3 nucleotides are TGTGCCAGCAGCCGGGGACAAAGTTCCTATAGCAATCAGCCCCAGCATTTT. The chain links TRBV7-2 to TRBJ1-5; D might be TRBD1 (6 bases). The CDR3 covers 17 residues. Germline CDR1 SGHTA, CDR2 FQGNSA. Between the trimmed V and J ends, which lost 5 bases and 0 bases, there was a span of 17 bases.

The chain uses TRBV5-1 and TRBJ2-5, with TRBD2 identical over 11 bases. V lost 0 bases, J lost 7 bases, and 14 bases stayed unmatched. There are 18 residues in the CDR3. Germline V CDR1 and CDR2: SGHRS, YFSETQ. CDR3 region: CASSLGALAGGDKRTQYF. In DNA form, the CDR3 reads TGCGCCAGCAGCTTGGGGGCCCTAGCGGGGGGAGACAAGAGGACCCAGTACTTC.

The rearrangement uses TRBV15 and TRBJ2-1; 8 bases fit TRBD2. Looked up from germline, CDR1 is LNHNV and CDR2 is YYDKDF (reference sequence). V shed 4 bases, J shed 7 bases, and the junction held 6 bases outside the gene matches. The CDR3 loop spans 14 amino acids. CDR3 residues: CATSKVAGFNEQFF. The CDR3 nucleotides read TGTGCCACCAGCAAAGTAGCGGGGTTTAATGAGCAGTTCTTC.

The V call is TRBV7-9, the J call TRBJ2-1; 11 bases align to TRBD1. In germline, CDR1 is SEHNR, CDR2 FQNEAQ (reference sequence). Losses at the gene ends were 4 bases for V and 6 bases for J; bases not matched to a gene: 5. The length of the CDR3 is 15 residues. CDR3 protein: CASSSRDRGINEQFF. In nucleotides, the CDR3 is TGTGCCAGCAGCTCCCGGGACAGGGGGATCAATGAGCAGTTCTTC.